These 9 T cell receptor beta chains were all obtained from the same sample, sequenced in a study of low-dose radiotherapy and immunotherapy resistance in tumors. Gene-specific TRAV and TRBV primers were used for first-strand cDNA, covering alpha and beta chains. Both a constant-region primer and a V-primer adapter served to amplify TCRs across 15 to 20 PCR cycles. TCRdb reanalysed the reads using MiXCR and keeps one entry per CDR3 protein. The sample has under 95,000 distinct CDR3 sequences, about 17% seen once. Specified time point: after trial treatment. Documented treatment: LDRT plus nivolumab, ipilimumab, low-dose cyclophosphamide and aspirin (RACIN trial). The starting material was PBMCs, obtained after low-dose radiotherapy plus immunotherapy. The receptors were sampled from a male donor with prostate cancer.

This clonotype was detected ten times or more. V usage is TRBV28 and J usage is TRBJ1-4; D is ambiguous. CDR3 length equals 15 residues. Trimming removed 8 bases from V and 0 bases from J, with 13 bases in between. Germline V gene data show CDR1 as MDHEN and CDR2 as SYDVKM. CDR3 in amino acids: CASEDVDATNEKLFF. Written as DNA, the CDR3 is TGTGCCAGCGAAGACGTGGATGCAACTAATGAAAAACTGTTTTTT.

This clonotype was picked up many times. The genes are TRBV7-2 and TRBJ2-2; possible D gene TRBD2, 5 bases. Germline V gene sequence: CDR1 SGHTA, CDR2 FQGNSA. Trimming shortened V by 7 bases and J by 1 base, and 19 bases separated the two germline ends. The CDR3 runs 17 residues. The CDR3 coding sequence is TGTGCCAGCACCCTTCCACTTGCCGGGGAGAACACCGGGGAGCTGTTTTTT. This gives the protein CASTLPLAGENTGELFF.

This clonotype has at least ten counts. V usage is TRBV5-5 and J usage is TRBJ1-2, with TRBD1 matching over 8 bases. After removal of 0 bases from V and 4 bases from J, the junction contained 8 bases not matched to a gene. CDR3 length: 16 amino acids. Per germline, CDR1 SGHKS and CDR2 YYEKEE (reference sequence). CDR3: CASSLGSGQGVYGYTF. The CDR3 nucleotides are TGTGCCAGCAGCTTGGGCTCCGGACAGGGCGTCTATGGCTACACCTTC.

This clonotype was counted many times. This chain links TRBV28 with TRBJ2-2; possible D gene TRBD2, 5 bases. The CDR3 sequence is 14 residues long. In germline, CDR1 is MDHEN, CDR2 SYDVKM. The V end was cut by 5 bases, the J end by 1 base, with 8 bases between. This chain's CDR3 is CASSASGNTGELFF. CDR3 sequence (DNA): TGTGCCAGCAGTGCAAGCGGGAACACCGGGGAGCTGTTTTTT. The whole variable domain, remainder taken from reference TRBV28 and TRBJ2-2, is DVKVTQSSRYLVKRTGEKVFLECVQDMDHENMFWYRQDPGLGLRLIYFSYDVKMKEKGDIPEGYSVSREKKERFSLILESASTNQTSMYLCASSASGNTGELFFGEGSRLTVL.

The sample holds many counts of this clonotype. The V gene is TRBV1, the J gene TRBJ2-1. TRBV1 is an annotated pseudogene. This CDR3 comprises 16 residues. In nucleotides, the CDR3 is TGCACCAGCAGCCAATGGTCCAGGTTCTTAAAATTCCAACAGTTCTTC. It yields the protein CTSSQWSRFLKFQQFF.

This clonotype was found many times. V gene TRBV12-3 or TRBV12-4 combines with J gene TRBJ2-7; D may be TRBD1 (6 bases). The V end was cut by 6 bases, the J end by 2 bases, with 23 bases between. The CDR3 spans 17 residues. The CDR3 DNA reads TGTGCCAGCAGCTTCATAGGCACTCGGGACATCCCCTACGAGCAGTACTTC. As protein: CASSFIGTRDIPYEQYF.

In its sample, this clonotype was seen many times. The chain recombines TRBV30 with TRBJ1-3; no definite D call. CDR3 length: 12 amino acids. V gave up 2 bases and J gave up 13 bases, with 15 bases separating them. CDR1 is GTSNPN, CDR2 SVGIG, per germline (reference sequence). The CDR3, as DNA: TGTGCCTGGAGTCAAACCGCTGCCCCAATATATTTT. Its protein product is CAWSQTAAPIYF.

There are many counts of this clonotype. The chain employs TRBV20-1 and TRBJ2-3, with TRBD2 matching over 13 bases. Germline V gives CDR1 DFQATT, CDR2 SNEGSKA (reference sequence). The trim removed 3 bases at V and 6 bases at J, leaving 6 bases unmatched. There are 15 residues in the CDR3. The CDR3 here is CSASTSGRAGDTQYF. The CDR3 DNA reads TGCAGTGCTAGTACTAGCGGGAGGGCCGGCGATACGCAGTATTTT.

This clonotype was observed at least ten times. The chain's CDR3 is CASSTSGGYEQYF. CDR3 nucleotides: TGTGCCAGCAGCACCAGTGGGGGTTACGAGCAGTACTTC. The genes are TRBV7-2 and TRBJ2-7, with D possibly called TRBD1 or TRBD2 (5 bases each). Trimming stripped 5 bases from V and 4 bases from J, with 12 bases between. CDR1 and CDR2 (germline): SGHTA, FQGNSA. CDR3 length: 13 amino acids.